This entry lists 28 T cell receptor beta chains sequenced from one sample in a study of blood T cell repertoires in COVID-19 (dated by TCRdb to 2018 to 2020). The library relied on the immunoSEQ multiplex PCR assay. As stored in TCRdb, this immuneACCESS dataset retains in-frame rearrangements with V and J assigned. A fraction of the clones does not appear; measured against another copy, unresolved V genes explain less than half of the discrepancy, and the remainder lacks a known reason. Across this sample there are fewer than 130,000 clones, with over 75% seen only once. Approximately 31% of the sample rests with the top ten. The material sequenced was peripheral blood. The receptors originated from a woman of 80 years or more with acute or convalescent COVID-19.

The genes are TRBV5-1 and TRBJ2-5; 11 bases line up with TRBD2. The CDR3 has 13 residues. CDR1 is SGHRS and CDR2 is YFSETQ in the germline V gene. J lost 5 bases, V lost 3 bases, and 0 bases had no gene match. Here the CDR3 reads CASSSSGGETQYF. The CDR3 DNA sequence: TGCGCCAGCAGCTCTAGCGGGGGGGAGACCCAGTACTTC. The variable domain in full, with the rest retrieved from reference TRBV5-1 and TRBJ2-5, is KAGVTQTPRYLIKTRGQQVTLSCSPISGHRSVSWYQQTPGQGLQFLFEYFSETQRNKGNFPGRFSGRQFSNSRSEMNVSTLELGDSALYLCASSSSGGETQYFGPGTRLLVL.

This clone was seen a single time. The V gene is TRBV18, the J gene TRBJ1-5; the match to TRBD1 covers 8 bases. The CDR3 extends over 16 amino acids. Germline CDR1 reads KGHSH; CDR2 reads LQKENI. Trimming removed 3 bases from V and 9 bases from J; junction bases left unmatched: 13. CDR3 sequence reads: CASSPTGTGSPRPQHF. In DNA form, the CDR3 reads TGTGCCAGCTCACCCACAGGGACAGGCTCCCCACGGCCCCAGCATTTT.

J is TRBJ1-5 and V is TRBV16; D may be TRBD1 (6 bases). Per germline, CDR1 KGHSY and CDR2 FQNENV. V was shortened by 0 bases and J by 2 bases, with 11 bases between the two germline ends. The CDR3 contains 16 residues. The chain's CDR3 is CASSQSGEGGNQPQHF. For the CDR3, the DNA is TGTGCCAGCAGCCAATCGGGGGAGGGGGGCAATCAGCCCCAGCATTTT.

The chain combines TRBV30 with TRBJ1-1, with a weak D call TRBD1 (5 bases). This CDR3 has 15 residues. Per the germline V gene, CDR1 is GTSNPN and CDR2 is SVGIG (reference sequence). V was cut by 3 bases and J by 1 base, with 15 bases left in between. The CDR3 loop is CAWRPLGQGNTEAFF. CDR3 nucleotides: TGTGCCTGGAGGCCTCTGGGGCAGGGGAACACTGAAGCTTTCTTT.

V gene TRBV6-5 combines with J gene TRBJ2-1; 7 positions match TRBD2. V shed 2 bases and J 3 bases; nucleotides not matched to a gene: 7. The length of the CDR3 is 16 residues. Per the germline V gene, CDR1 is MNHEY and CDR2 is SVGAGI. In DNA form, the CDR3 reads TGTGCCAGCAGTTACCCGCCCCCGGGGGGCTACAATGAGCAGTTCTTC. Its protein is CASSYPPPGGYNEQFF.

The rearrangement uses TRBV10-3 and TRBJ2-2; a possible D gene is TRBD2 (6 bases). Germline V lookup: CDR1 ENHRY, CDR2 SYGVKD. This CDR3 has 13 residues. CDR3 in DNA: TGTGCTTCAGTGGCGGGGAGAACCGGGGAGCTGTTTTTT. Its translation: CASVAGRTGELFF.

CDR3 nucleotide sequence: TGTGCCAGCAGGAACAGGGGAACAACAACTAATGAAAAACTGTTTTTT. Translating it yields CASRNRGTTTNEKLFF. V is TRBV6-6 and J is TRBJ1-4; TRBD1 matches at 7 bases. This CDR3 is 16 amino acids long. With 6 bases clipped from V and 0 bases from J, the junction kept 7 bases outside the gene matches. CDR1 is MNHNY, CDR2 SVGAGI, per germline (reference sequence).

The chain recombines TRBV5-1 with TRBJ2-3; 8 bases are a match to TRBD1. The CDR3 totals 16 residues. The germline CDR1 and CDR2 sequences are SGHRS and YFSETQ. The J segment lost 0 bases and the V segment lost 4 bases, leaving 7 bases of the junction unmatched. The CDR3 loop is CASSSGDRSSTDTQYF. The CDR3 DNA sequence: TGCGCCAGCAGCAGTGGGGACAGGTCTAGCACAGATACGCAGTATTTT.

The chain employs TRBV7-9 and TRBJ1-6, with a possible D match to TRBD1 (5 bases). V dropped 1 base and J dropped 7 bases, with 8 bases sitting between them. The germline gives CDR1 SEHNR, CDR2 FQNEAQ (reference sequence). The CDR3 extends over 14 amino acids. The CDR3 loop reads CASSLGQINSPLHF. The CDR3, as DNA: TGTGCCAGCAGCTTAGGACAGATAAATTCACCCCTCCACTTT.

The rearrangement uses TRBV7-8 and TRBJ1-3; D is possibly TRBD1 (5 bases). The CDR3 has 14 residues. Germline V gives CDR1 SGHVS, CDR2 FQNEAQ. V dropped 4 bases and J dropped 0 bases, with 7 bases sitting between them. CDR3 nucleotides: TGTGCCAGCAGCTCGGGGGGCTCTGGAAACACCATATATTTT. Protein: CASSSGGSGNTIYF.

The chain employs TRBV29-1 and TRBJ2-7; tentatively, D is TRBD1 (5 bases). Germline CDR1 is SQVTM and CDR2 is ANQGSEA. The CDR3 covers 11 residues. V was cut by 6 bases and J by 3 bases, with 9 bases left in between. The CDR3 sequence is CSVGQDYEQYF. The CDR3 nucleotides are TGCAGCGTCGGACAAGACTACGAGCAGTACTTC.

This clone was observed once. The V and J genes are TRBV11-2 and TRBJ2-1, with D unclear. Germline CDR1 SGHAT, CDR2 FQNNGV. The CDR3 has 15 amino acids. V was pared by 3 bases and J by 0 bases, with 9 bases between. The CDR3 is CASSLTPSSYNEQFF. In DNA form, the CDR3 reads TGTGCCAGCAGCTTGACACCGAGCTCCTACAATGAGCAGTTCTTC.

The chain uses TRBV10-3 and TRBJ1-2; D uncertain. The germline V and J ends were trimmed by 8 bases and 5 bases, with 15 bases remaining between them. Germline assignment: CDR1 ENHRY and CDR2 SYGVKD. This CDR3 comprises 13 residues. The CDR3 DNA sequence: TGTGCCATCGCTAGAACCGGCTTATATGGCTACACCTTC. The encoded protein is CAIARTGLYGYTF.

V is TRBV30 and J is TRBJ1-2; TRBD1 might be the D (6 bases). Germline V gene data show CDR1 as GTSNPN and CDR2 as SVGIG (reference sequence). Trimming took 3 bases from V and 2 from J, leaving 10 bases between them. The CDR3 has 13 residues. The DNA for the CDR3 is TGTGCCTGGAGCCCGGACAGCAACTATGGCTACACCTTC. Its translation is CAWSPDSNYGYTF.

The genes are TRBV2 and TRBJ2-7; TRBD2 matches 8 bases. The CDR3 is 15 residues long. Germline assignment: CDR1 SNHLY and CDR2 FYNNEI. The V segment lost 2 bases and the J segment 0 bases; nucleotides outside the gene matches: 3. The CDR3 DNA reads TGTGCCAGCAGTGAAACTAGCGGAAGCTCCTACGAGCAGTACTTC. Its translation: CASSETSGSSYEQYF.

The chain carries TRBV28 and TRBJ1-1, with D hard to call. Trimming took off 6 bases at V and 3 bases at J, with 14 bases between the two ends. The V gene's germline CDR1 is MDHEN and CDR2 SYDVKM. The length of the CDR3 is 14 residues. The CDR3 is CASSLVVIDTEAFF. Here the CDR3 DNA reads TGTGCCAGCAGCCTAGTTGTTATCGACACTGAAGCTTTCTTT.

The chain employs TRBV6-5 and TRBJ1-2, with a possible D match to TRBD1 (6 bases). Germline V CDR1 and CDR2: MNHEY, SVGAGI. This CDR3 has 16 amino acids. Trimming removed 2 bases at V and 7 bases at J, with 20 bases between. The CDR3 DNA follows: TGTGCCAGCAGTTACGGGCCAGGGGCCCTCCTGGGTGGCTACACCTTC. Its translation: CASSYGPGALLGGYTF.

This clone has more than one count but fewer than ten. The rearrangement uses TRBV11-2 and TRBJ1-1; D is unclear. There are 15 residues in the CDR3. The V gene lost 5 bases and the J gene lost 0 bases, with 13 bases spanning the gap. Germline loops: CDR1 SGHAT, CDR2 FQNNGV. As DNA, the CDR3 is TGTGCCAGCAGCACCCGACGGAGCATGAACACTGAAGCTTTCTTT. Its translation: CASSTRRSMNTEAFF.

V gene TRBV2 combines with J gene TRBJ1-5; D remains ambiguous. Trimming left V 4 bases short and J 2 bases short, with 9 bases between. In germline, CDR1 is SNHLY, CDR2 FYNNEI. The CDR3 is made up of 14 amino acids. CDR3 DNA: TGTGCCAGCAGTGGACAAGCGGGCAATCAGCCCCAGCATTTT. Its protein product is CASSGQAGNQPQHF. The full variable domain, in which reference TRBV2 and TRBJ1-5 provide the parts outside the CDR3, is EPEVTQTPSHQVTQMGQEVILRCVPISNHLYFYWYRQILGQKVEFLVSFYNNEISEKSEIFDDQFSVERPDGSNFTLKIRSTKLEDSAMYFCASSGQAGNQPQHFGDGTRLSIL.

V gene TRBV9 combines with J gene TRBJ2-1, with 7 bases lining up with TRBD2. Germline lookup yields CDR1 SGDLS and CDR2 YYNGEE. J lost 4 bases, V lost 4 bases, and 5 bases had no gene match. The CDR3 is made up of 14 amino acids. The DNA of the CDR3 is TGTGCCAGCAGCCGAGGAGCGGGGTACAATGAGCAGTTCTTC. It encodes CASSRGAGYNEQFF. Looking up the rest from reference TRBV9 and TRBJ2-1 gives the full variable domain: DSGVTQTPKHLITATGQRVTLRCSPRSGDLSVYWYQQSLDQGLQFLIQYYNGEERAKGNILERFSAQQFPDLHSELNLSSLELGDSALYFCASSRGAGYNEQFFGPGTRLTVL.

The chain employs TRBV4-3 and TRBJ1-6; D is perhaps TRBD1 (6 bases). The ends were cut back, 3 bases at V and 6 bases at J, with 12 bases in the middle. The V gene's germline CDR1 is LGHNA and CDR2 YSLEER. This CDR3 comprises 15 residues. The CDR3 DNA is TGCGCCAGCAGCCAGTACAGGGAGGGTAATTCACCCCTCCACTTT. Amino acids: CASSQYREGNSPLHF.

This chain connects TRBV19 to TRBJ1-3; possibly TRBD1 for D (6 bases). V was shortened by 5 bases and J by 0 bases, with 14 bases between the two germline ends. The CDR3 is made up of 16 amino acids. Germline V gene lookup returns CDR1 LNHDA and CDR2 SQIVND (reference sequence). Written as DNA, the CDR3 is TGTGCCAGTAGTCCCAACAGGGAGTCCTCTGGAAACACCATATATTTT. It translates to CASSPNRESSGNTIYF.

This rearrangement joins TRBV7-6 to TRBJ2-7; D may be TRBD1 (6 bases). CDR3 length: 12 residues. The germline CDR1 and CDR2 sequences are SGHVS and FNYEAQ. Trimming stripped 4 bases from V and 4 bases from J, with 8 bases between. CDR3 bases: TGTGCCAGCAGCTCCCAGGGGTACGAGCAGTACTTC. It is translated as CASSSQGYEQYF.

V is TRBV9 and J is TRBJ1-4; perhaps TRBD1 as D (5 bases). V was pared by 0 bases and J by 8 bases, with 14 bases between. Germline assignment: CDR1 SGDLS and CDR2 YYNGEE. The CDR3 loop spans 15 amino acids. CDR3 sequence reads: CASSVEWGADEKLFF. The DNA for the CDR3 is TGTGCCAGCAGCGTAGAGTGGGGCGCGGACGAAAAACTGTTTTTT.

The chain couples TRBV28 to TRBJ1-4; D uncertain. This CDR3 contains 15 residues. The germline gives CDR1 MDHEN, CDR2 SYDVKM. V lost 5 bases and J 2 bases, leaving 12 bases between the germline ends. The CDR3 DNA sequence: TGTGCCAGCAGTCCCCCTCCGGGTACTAATGAAAAACTGTTTTTT. Encoded protein: CASSPPPGTNEKLFF.

The rearrangement links TRBV12-3 or TRBV12-4 to TRBJ2-1; D gene ambiguous. V lost 4 bases and J lost 0, with 4 bases in between. The CDR3 totals 13 residues. The CDR3 sequence: CASSYSSYNEQFF. The DNA of the CDR3 is TGTGCCAGCAGTTATAGCTCCTACAATGAGCAGTTCTTC.

V and J are TRBV29-1 and TRBJ2-1; tentative D call: TRBD2 (7 bases). Germline V gives CDR1 SQVTM, CDR2 ANQGSEA. The CDR3 has 14 residues. V was pared by 7 bases and J by 7 bases, with 20 bases between. DNA of the CDR3: TGCAGCGACCGGGCGGGGGCCCCCGATAATGAGCAGTTCTTC. Amino acids: CSDRAGAPDNEQFF.

This chain joins TRBV2 and TRBJ2-7; D is undetermined. This CDR3 has 11 residues. Deletions cut 4 bases from V and 4 bases from J, with 5 bases between. Germline assignment: CDR1 SNHLY and CDR2 FYNNEI. CDR3 DNA sequence: TGTGCCAGCAGTGTACAGTACGAGCAGTACTTC. Translating gives CASSVQYEQYF.